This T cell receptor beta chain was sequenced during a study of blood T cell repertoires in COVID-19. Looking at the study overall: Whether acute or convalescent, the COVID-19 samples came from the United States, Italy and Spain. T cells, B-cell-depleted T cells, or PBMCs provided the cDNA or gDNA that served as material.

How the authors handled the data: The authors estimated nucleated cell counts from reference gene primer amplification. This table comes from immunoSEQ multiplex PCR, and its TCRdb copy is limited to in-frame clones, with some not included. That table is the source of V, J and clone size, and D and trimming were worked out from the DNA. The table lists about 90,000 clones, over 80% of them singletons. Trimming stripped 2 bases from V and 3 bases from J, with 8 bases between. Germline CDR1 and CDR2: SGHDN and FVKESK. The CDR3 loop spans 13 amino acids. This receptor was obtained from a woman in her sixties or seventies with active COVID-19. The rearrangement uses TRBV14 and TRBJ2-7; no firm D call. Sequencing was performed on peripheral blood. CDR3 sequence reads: CASSQSSFYEQYF. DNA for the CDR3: TGTGCCAGCAGCCAATCCTCTTTCTACGAGCAGTACTTC.